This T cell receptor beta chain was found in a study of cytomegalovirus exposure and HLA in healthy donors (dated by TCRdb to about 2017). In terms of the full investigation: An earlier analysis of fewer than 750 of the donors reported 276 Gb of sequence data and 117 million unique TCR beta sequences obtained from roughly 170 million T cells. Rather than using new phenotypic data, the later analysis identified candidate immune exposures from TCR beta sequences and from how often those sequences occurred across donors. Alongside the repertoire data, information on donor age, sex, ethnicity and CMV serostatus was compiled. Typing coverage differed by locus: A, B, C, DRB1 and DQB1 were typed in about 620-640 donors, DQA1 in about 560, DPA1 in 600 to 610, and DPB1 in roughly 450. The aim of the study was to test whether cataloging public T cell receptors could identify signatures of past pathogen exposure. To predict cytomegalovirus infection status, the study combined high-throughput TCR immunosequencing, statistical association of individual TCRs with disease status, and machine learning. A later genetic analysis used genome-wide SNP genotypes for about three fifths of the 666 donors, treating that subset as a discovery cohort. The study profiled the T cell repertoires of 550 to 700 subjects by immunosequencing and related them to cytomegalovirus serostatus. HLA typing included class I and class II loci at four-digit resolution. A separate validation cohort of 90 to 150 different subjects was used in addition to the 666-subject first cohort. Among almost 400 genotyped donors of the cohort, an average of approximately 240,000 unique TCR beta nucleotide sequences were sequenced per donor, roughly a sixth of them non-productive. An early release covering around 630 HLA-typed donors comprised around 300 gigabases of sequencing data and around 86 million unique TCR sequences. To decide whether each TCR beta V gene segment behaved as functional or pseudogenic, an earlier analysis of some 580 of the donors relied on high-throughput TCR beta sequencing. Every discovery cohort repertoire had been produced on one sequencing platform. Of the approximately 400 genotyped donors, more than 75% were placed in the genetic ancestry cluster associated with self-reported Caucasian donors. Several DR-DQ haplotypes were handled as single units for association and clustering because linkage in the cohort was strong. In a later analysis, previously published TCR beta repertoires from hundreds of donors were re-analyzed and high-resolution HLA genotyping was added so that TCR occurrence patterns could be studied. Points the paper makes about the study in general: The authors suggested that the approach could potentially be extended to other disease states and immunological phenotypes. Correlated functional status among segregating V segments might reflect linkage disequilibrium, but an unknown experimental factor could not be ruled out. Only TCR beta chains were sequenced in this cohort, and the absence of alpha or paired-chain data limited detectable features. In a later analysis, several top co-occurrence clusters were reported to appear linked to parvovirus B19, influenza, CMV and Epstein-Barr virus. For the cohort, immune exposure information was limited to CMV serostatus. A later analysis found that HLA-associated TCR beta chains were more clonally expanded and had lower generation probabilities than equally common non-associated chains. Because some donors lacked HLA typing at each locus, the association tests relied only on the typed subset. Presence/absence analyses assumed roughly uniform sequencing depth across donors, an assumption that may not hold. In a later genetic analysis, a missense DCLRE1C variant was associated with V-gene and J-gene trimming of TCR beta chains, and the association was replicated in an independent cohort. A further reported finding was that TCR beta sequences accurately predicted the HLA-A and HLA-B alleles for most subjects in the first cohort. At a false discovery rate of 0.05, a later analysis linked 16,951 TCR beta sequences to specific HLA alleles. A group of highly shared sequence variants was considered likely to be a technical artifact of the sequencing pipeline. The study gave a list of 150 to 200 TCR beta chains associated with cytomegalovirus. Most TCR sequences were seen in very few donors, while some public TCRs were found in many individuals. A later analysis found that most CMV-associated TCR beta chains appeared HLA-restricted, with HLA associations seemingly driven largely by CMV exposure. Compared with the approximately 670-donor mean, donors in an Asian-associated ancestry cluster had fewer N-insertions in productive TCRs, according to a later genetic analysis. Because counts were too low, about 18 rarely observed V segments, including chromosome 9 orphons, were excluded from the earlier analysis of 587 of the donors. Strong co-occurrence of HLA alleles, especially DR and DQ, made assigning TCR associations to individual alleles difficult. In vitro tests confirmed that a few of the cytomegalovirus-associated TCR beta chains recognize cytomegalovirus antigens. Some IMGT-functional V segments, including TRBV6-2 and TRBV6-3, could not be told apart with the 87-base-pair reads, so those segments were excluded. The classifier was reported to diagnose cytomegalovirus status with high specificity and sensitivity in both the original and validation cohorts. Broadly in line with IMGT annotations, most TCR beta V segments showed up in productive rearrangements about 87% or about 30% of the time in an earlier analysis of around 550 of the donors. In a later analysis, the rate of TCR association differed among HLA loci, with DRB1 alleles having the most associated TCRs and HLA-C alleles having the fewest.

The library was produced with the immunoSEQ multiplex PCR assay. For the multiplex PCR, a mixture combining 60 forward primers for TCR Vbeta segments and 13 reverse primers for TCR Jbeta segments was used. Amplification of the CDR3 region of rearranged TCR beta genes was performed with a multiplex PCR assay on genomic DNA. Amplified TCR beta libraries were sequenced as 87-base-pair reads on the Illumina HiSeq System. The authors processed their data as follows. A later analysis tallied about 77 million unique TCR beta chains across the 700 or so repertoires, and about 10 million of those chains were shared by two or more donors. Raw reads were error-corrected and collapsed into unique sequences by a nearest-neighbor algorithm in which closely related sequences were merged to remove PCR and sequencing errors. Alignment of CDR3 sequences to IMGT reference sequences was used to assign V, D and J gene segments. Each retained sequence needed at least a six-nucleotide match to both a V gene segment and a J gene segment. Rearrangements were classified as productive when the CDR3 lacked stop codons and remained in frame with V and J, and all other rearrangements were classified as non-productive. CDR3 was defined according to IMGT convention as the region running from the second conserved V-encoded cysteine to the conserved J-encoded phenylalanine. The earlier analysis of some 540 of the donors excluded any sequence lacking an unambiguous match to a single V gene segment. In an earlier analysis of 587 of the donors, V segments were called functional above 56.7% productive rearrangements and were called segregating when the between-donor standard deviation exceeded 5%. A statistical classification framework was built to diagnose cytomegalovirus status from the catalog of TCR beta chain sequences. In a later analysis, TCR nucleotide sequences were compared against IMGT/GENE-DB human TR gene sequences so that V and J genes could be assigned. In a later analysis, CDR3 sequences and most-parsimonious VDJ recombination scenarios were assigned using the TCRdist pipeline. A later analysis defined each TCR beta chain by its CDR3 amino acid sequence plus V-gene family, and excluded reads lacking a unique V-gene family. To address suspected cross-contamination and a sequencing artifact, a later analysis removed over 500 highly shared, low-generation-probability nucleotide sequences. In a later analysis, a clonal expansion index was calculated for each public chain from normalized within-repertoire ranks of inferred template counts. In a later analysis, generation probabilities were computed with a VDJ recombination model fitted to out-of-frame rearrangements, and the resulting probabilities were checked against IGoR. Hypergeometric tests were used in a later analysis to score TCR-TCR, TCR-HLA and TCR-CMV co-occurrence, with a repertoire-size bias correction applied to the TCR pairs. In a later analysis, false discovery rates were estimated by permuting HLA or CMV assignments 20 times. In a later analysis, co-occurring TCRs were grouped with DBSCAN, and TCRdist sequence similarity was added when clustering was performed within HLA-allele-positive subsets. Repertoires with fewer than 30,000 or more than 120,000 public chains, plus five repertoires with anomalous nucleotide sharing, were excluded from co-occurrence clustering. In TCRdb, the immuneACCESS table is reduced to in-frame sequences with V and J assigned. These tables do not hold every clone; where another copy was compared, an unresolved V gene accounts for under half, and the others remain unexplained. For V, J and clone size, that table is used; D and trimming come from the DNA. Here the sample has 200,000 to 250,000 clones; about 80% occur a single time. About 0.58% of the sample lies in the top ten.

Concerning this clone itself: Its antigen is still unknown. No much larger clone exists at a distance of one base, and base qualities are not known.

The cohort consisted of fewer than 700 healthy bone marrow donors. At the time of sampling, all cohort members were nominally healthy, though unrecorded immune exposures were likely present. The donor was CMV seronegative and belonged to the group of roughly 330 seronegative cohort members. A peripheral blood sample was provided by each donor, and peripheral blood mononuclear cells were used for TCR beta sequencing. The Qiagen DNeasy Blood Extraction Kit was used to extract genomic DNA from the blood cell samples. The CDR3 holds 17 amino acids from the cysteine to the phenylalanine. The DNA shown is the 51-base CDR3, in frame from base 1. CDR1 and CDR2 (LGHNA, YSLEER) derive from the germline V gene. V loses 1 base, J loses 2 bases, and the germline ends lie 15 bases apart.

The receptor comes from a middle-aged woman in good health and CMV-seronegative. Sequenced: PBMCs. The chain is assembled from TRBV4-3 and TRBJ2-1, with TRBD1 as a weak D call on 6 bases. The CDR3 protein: CASSQGAPGQTYNEQFF. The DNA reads TGCGCCAGCAGCCAAGGGGCCCCGGGACAAACCTACAATGAGCAGTTCTTC.